This TCR beta chain is from a study of blood T cell repertoires in COVID-19 (dated by TCRdb to the early 2020s). With respect to the entire study: Samples covering the acute and convalescent phases of COVID-19 were provided by collaborators in the United States, Italy and Spain. The prospective study material was composed of cDNA or gDNA derived from T cells, B-cell-depleted T cells, or PBMCs. Deeply sampled blood TCRbeta repertoires from subjects exposed to, actively infected with, or recovered from COVID-19 were included in the dataset. The repertoires were released in a freely available public database intended as a resource for research on the immune response to SARS-CoV-2. The samples were drawn from the first 160 participants of the ongoing ImmuneRACE study and from about 1,200 subjects provided by 6 global collaborators. Nearly every sample came with metadata listing a de-identified subject ID, COVID-19 status, age in years and sex. Where HLA class I and class II types were available, the types were taken from metadata supplied by the sample provider, not from assay-based typing.

Remarks on this clone: No cognate antigen has been identified for it. Per-nucleotide qualities are absent, and no much larger clonotype sits a single base away.

TCRbeta CDR3 regions were amplified from genomic DNA using the immunoSEQ Assay, a bias-controlled multiplex PCR. In the source study's methods: The number of nucleated cells in each sample was estimated from the amplification of reference gene primers within the assay. To quantify the absolute abundance of each unique TCRbeta CDR3 rearrangement, sequence reads were collapsed and filtered. For each sample, productive Simpson clonality was calculated by taking the square root of Simpson's diversity index across productive rearrangements. TCRdb took over this immuneACCESS table, retaining in-frame rearrangements with V and J assigned. Such tables are incomplete; in checked studies, under half of the missing clones stem from an unresolved V gene, and the remainder is unexplained. That table supplies the V and J calls and clone size; D and trimming were determined from the DNA. Within this sample are some 300,000 clones, with around 91% of them counted one time only. Under 1.1% of the sample lies in the top ten.

One collaborating source in Seattle enrolled patients during active infection and followed them longitudinally through the course of disease. Whole blood was collected in K2EDTA tubes by collaborating institutions according to the institutions' own protocols. Collaborator samples were shipped for TCRbeta analysis as frozen whole blood, isolated PBMCs, or DNA extracted from either sample type. Here is what the overall study found, with its caveats: How much clinical and demographic metadata was included differed by source and by participant, and the metadata was provided uncurated.

From its cysteine to its phenylalanine, the CDR3 spans 14 amino acids. The CDR3 DNA has 42 bases and is translated from base 1. Sequences LNHDA (CDR1) and SQIVND (CDR2) are obtained from the germline V gene (reference sequence). V ends up 4 bases short and J 6 bases short, with an unmatched junction base count of 6. The source material was peripheral blood. The sequence was obtained from a middle-aged woman with COVID-19, enrolled during active disease. Recombination connected TRBV19 to TRBJ1-2; the central 9 bases match TRBD1. The sequence in DNA is TGTGCCAGTAGTAAGGGACAGGGTCTTGATGGCTACACCTTC. Its coded protein is CASSKGQGLDGYTF. With the portions outside the CDR3 filled from the reference TRBV19 and TRBJ1-2 genes, the complete variable region becomes DGGITQSPKYLFRKEGQNVTLSCEQNLNHDAMYWYRQDPGQGLRLIYYSQIVNDFQKGDIAEGYSVSREKKESFPLTVTSAQKNPTAFYLCASSKGQGLDGYTFGSGTRLTVV.